These 31 T cell receptor beta chains came from one sample sequenced in a study of blood T cell repertoires in COVID-19. The protocol was immunoSEQ multiplex PCR, while the TCRdb copy is restricted to in-frame clones and leaves out a portion. Of fewer than 500,000 clones listed, 87% are singletons. Sequenced sample: PBMCs or T cells enriched from blood (not recorded which). All receptors come from a young woman with acute COVID-19.

The gene calls are TRBV6-5 and TRBJ1-6; the D is unclear. The CDR3 consists of 15 residues. V was clipped by 5 bases and J by 7 bases, with 15 bases between them. CDR1 MNHEY and CDR2 SVGAGI come from the germline V gene. CDR3 protein: CASSPLDRRNSPLHF. The CDR3 DNA reads TGTGCCAGCAGTCCGCTGGACCGGAGGAATTCACCCCTCCACTTT.

The table lists this clone with a count of one. The rearrangement joins TRBV24-1 to TRBJ1-5, with 12 bases identical to TRBD1. Germline V CDR1 and CDR2: KGHDR, SFDVKD. CDR3 length: 13 residues. V was clipped by 12 bases and J by 5 bases; unmatched bases: 4. CDR3 sequence (DNA): TGTGCCTCGGGACAGGGGGCTGATCAGCCCCAGCATTTT. This gives the protein CASGQGADQPQHF.

The CDR3 region is CASSQDHPGQLNEKLFF. CDR3 DNA sequence: TGCGCCAGCAGCCAAGATCATCCGGGACAACTGAATGAAAAACTGTTTTTT. The chain uses TRBV4-1 and TRBJ1-4, with D possibly matching TRBD1 (6 bases). The CDR3 has 17 residues. Germline V lookup: CDR1 MGHRA, CDR2 YSYEKL. The V end lost 0 bases, the J end lost 5 bases, and 16 bases lay between the germline ends.

This rearrangement joins TRBV6-5 to TRBJ1-1; 9 bases line up with TRBD1. V lost 1 base to trimming and J lost 5 bases; unmatched junction nucleotides: 8. The length of the CDR3 is 16 residues. In germline, CDR1 is MNHEY, CDR2 SVGAGI. CDR3: CASSYFGTGSRTEAFF. The CDR3 DNA reads TGTGCCAGCAGTTACTTCGGGACAGGGTCGAGGACTGAAGCTTTCTTT.

The V gene is TRBV7-2, the J gene TRBJ1-5, with D maybe TRBD1 (6 bases). Per germline, CDR1 SGHTA and CDR2 FQGNSA. The CDR3 length is 14 residues. V was trimmed by 6 bases and J by 5 bases, leaving 14 bases between them. The CDR3 here is CASRPTGSDQPQHF. The CDR3 coding sequence is TGTGCCAGCAGACCAACAGGGAGCGATCAGCCCCAGCATTTT.

The chain joins TRBV5-4 to TRBJ2-7; 9 nucleotides match TRBD1. The V gene's germline CDR1 is SGHNT and CDR2 YYREEE (reference sequence). The V and J ends lost 0 bases and 2 bases, in that order; junction bases with no gene match: 3. The CDR3 spans 15 residues. CDR3 sequence reads: CASSLATGGTYEQYF. In DNA, the CDR3 is TGTGCCAGCAGCTTGGCGACAGGGGGAACCTACGAGCAGTACTTC.

This clone came up once. CDR3 loop: CASSQVLGHNYEQYF. The DNA for the CDR3 is TGTGCCAGCAGCCAAGTTTTAGGACACAACTACGAGCAGTACTTC. This chain joins TRBV3-1 (or the pseudogene TRBV3-2) and TRBJ2-7, with D possibly being TRBD1 (5 bases). The CDR3 has 15 amino acids. Germline CDR1 LGHDT, CDR2 YNNKEL (reference sequence). Trimming shortened V by 1 base and J by 3 bases, and 13 bases separated the two germline ends.

This chain links TRBV9 with TRBJ1-2; D unclear. Deletions cut 1 base from V and 8 bases from J, with 18 bases between. Germline CDR1 SGDLS, CDR2 YYNGEE. This CDR3 region has 15 residues. Here the CDR3 DNA reads TGTGCCAGCAGCGTATCAAGGTCTGAGGAAGAGGGCTACACCTTC. It encodes CASSVSRSEEEGYTF.

The J gene is TRBJ2-7, the V gene TRBV7-2; no clear D. V lost 5 bases and J 3 bases, leaving 11 bases between the germline ends. Germline values: CDR1 SGHTA, CDR2 FQGNSA. CDR3 size: 13 residues. Here the CDR3 reads CASSPPDLYEQYF. CDR3 nucleotide sequence: TGTGCCAGCAGCCCCCCAGATCTCTACGAGCAGTACTTC.

The V and J genes are TRBV30 and TRBJ1-1, with D possibly matching TRBD1 (6 bases). In germline, CDR1 is GTSNPN, CDR2 SVGIG (reference sequence). The CDR3 consists of 13 residues. V shed 2 bases and J shed 1 base, with 8 bases lying between them. Written as DNA, the CDR3 is TGTGCCTGGAGTCCACAGGGGAACACTGAAGCTTTCTTT. This encodes CAWSPQGNTEAFF.

The V and J genes are TRBV2 and TRBJ2-3; 7 bases match TRBD2. The CDR3 totals 16 residues. Per germline, CDR1 SNHLY and CDR2 FYNNEI. V lost 3 bases, J lost 0 bases, and 6 bases stayed unmatched. As DNA, the CDR3 is TGTGCCAGCAGTGATGGAGCGGGGAGGAGCACAGATACGCAGTATTTT. Its protein is CASSDGAGRSTDTQYF.

This clone was seen more than once but under ten times. The V call is TRBV2, the J call TRBJ1-1, with TRBD1 matching over 11 bases. The CDR3 contains 14 residues. V gave up 6 bases and J gave up 9 bases; unmatched junction bases: 9. In germline, CDR1 is SNHLY, CDR2 FYNNEI. CDR3: CASRSLRDRGKAFF. CDR3 DNA sequence: TGTGCCAGCAGGTCCCTCCGGGACAGGGGGAAAGCTTTCTTT.

The rearrangement uses TRBV7-2 and TRBJ1-4, with 8 bases that match TRBD1. The CDR3 runs to 15 residues. The ends lost 1 base at V and 5 bases at J; junction bases unmatched: 3. Per germline, CDR1 SGHTA and CDR2 FQGNSA. CDR3 residues: CASSLVAGGNEKLFF. The CDR3 nucleotides are TGTGCCAGCAGCTTAGTGGCAGGGGGCAATGAAAAACTGTTTTTT. The full variable domain, in which reference TRBV7-2 and TRBJ1-4 provide the parts outside the CDR3, is GAGVSQSPSNKVTEKGKDVELRCDPISGHTALYWYRQSLGQGLEFLIYFQGNSAPDKSGLPSDRFSAERTGGSVSTLTIQRTQQEDSAVYLCASSLVAGGNEKLFFGSGTQLSVL.

V and J are TRBV2 and TRBJ1-5; D remains ambiguous. The V end lost 7 bases, the J end lost 2 bases, and 9 bases lay between the germline ends. The CDR3 is 13 amino acids. Germline lookup yields CDR1 SNHLY and CDR2 FYNNEI. The CDR3 here is CASKRVGNQPQHF. The CDR3 nucleotides read TGTGCCAGCAAGAGGGTTGGCAATCAGCCCCAGCATTTT.

The chain recombines TRBV2 with TRBJ1-5; perhaps TRBD1 as D (6 bases). CDR1 SNHLY and CDR2 FYNNEI come from the germline V gene. With 10 bases removed from V and 5 bases from J, the gap between germline ends came to 15 bases. This CDR3 is 13 amino acids long. CDR3 amino acids: CATSRGFDQPQHF. The CDR3, as DNA: TGTGCCACTAGTAGGGGGTTCGATCAGCCCCAGCATTTT.

The chain combines TRBV14 with TRBJ2-2; D unclear. Germline values: CDR1 SGHDN, CDR2 FVKESK. The V and J ends lost 4 bases and 1 base respectively, with 7 bases between them. This CDR3 has 14 residues. The chain's CDR3 is CASSRNRNTGELFF. In DNA form, the CDR3 reads TGTGCCAGCAGCCGGAACAGGAACACCGGGGAGCTGTTTTTT.

The V gene is TRBV4-1, the J gene TRBJ1-5; D ambiguous. The CDR3 runs 13 residues. Trimming took 1 base from V and 5 from J, leaving 6 bases between them. Germline V gene sequence: CDR1 MGHRA, CDR2 YSYEKL. The CDR3 reads CASSQGADQPQHF. The CDR3 DNA follows: TGCGCCAGCAGCCAAGGGGCAGATCAGCCCCAGCATTTT.

This chain joins TRBV9 and TRBJ1-1, with a tentative D call TRBD1 (5 bases). The CDR3 loop spans 16 amino acids. V was cut by 4 bases and J by 3 bases, with 19 bases left in between. Germline V lookup: CDR1 SGDLS, CDR2 YYNGEE. The CDR3 DNA sequence: TGTGCCAGCAGCACCCGGGCAGGGTTCGACGACACTGAAGCTTTCTTT. This gives the protein CASSTRAGFDDTEAFF. The whole variable domain, remainder taken from reference TRBV9 and TRBJ1-1, is DSGVTQTPKHLITATGQRVTLRCSPRSGDLSVYWYQQSLDQGLQFLIQYYNGEERAKGNILERFSAQQFPDLHSELNLSSLELGDSALYFCASSTRAGFDDTEAFFGQGTRLTVV.

This clone was seen only a few times. The chain combines TRBV5-5 with TRBJ1-2; the D is unclear. CDR3 length equals 13 residues. Germline V lookup: CDR1 SGHKS, CDR2 YYEKEE (reference sequence). The V gene lost 1 base and the J gene lost 7 bases, with 11 bases spanning the gap. Here the CDR3 DNA reads TGTGCCAGCAGCTTGTGGTGGGAGGGTGGCTACACCTTC. As protein: CASSLWWEGGYTF.

CDR3 loop: CASSAVGASAFF. In nucleotides, the CDR3 is TGCGCCAGCAGTGCCGTGGGGGCCTCAGCTTTCTTT. The chain recombines TRBV10-1 with TRBJ1-1, with a tentative D call TRBD1 (6 bases). Germline V gene lookup returns CDR1 WNHNN and CDR2 SYGVQD (reference sequence). Trimming left V 4 bases short and J 10 bases short, with 13 bases between. CDR3 size: 12 residues.

The chain combines TRBV7-9 with TRBJ1-1, with 11 positions matching TRBD1. V shed 5 bases, J shed 6 bases, and the junction held 5 bases outside the gene matches. CDR1 SEHNR and CDR2 FQNEAQ come from the germline V gene (reference sequence). The length of the CDR3 is 14 residues. The CDR3 coding sequence is TGTGCCAGCAGCACCCTGGGACAGGGGGCTGAAGCTTTCTTT. Its translation: CASSTLGQGAEAFF.

CDR3 amino acids: CASEGRQGSYEQYF. Here the CDR3 DNA reads TGTGCCAGCGAGGGGAGACAGGGGTCCTACGAGCAGTACTTC. The V call is TRBV6-5, the J call TRBJ2-7; 8 bases agree with TRBD1. The CDR3 consists of 14 residues. The trim removed 8 bases at V and 1 base at J, leaving 7 bases unmatched. Germline V CDR1 and CDR2: MNHEY, SVGAGI.

V and J are TRBV5-6 and TRBJ2-7; no clear D gene. The germline CDR1 and CDR2 sequences are SGHDT and YYEEEE. The CDR3 length is 15 residues. V was clipped by 4 bases and J by 6 bases, with 20 bases between them. The CDR3 loop is CASSLSWASISEQYF. In DNA, the CDR3 is TGTGCCAGCAGCCTATCATGGGCATCGATTTCCGAGCAGTACTTC.

This chain connects TRBV28 to TRBJ2-2; 10 positions agree with TRBD1. The CDR3 sequence is 15 residues long. V shed 5 bases and J 5 bases; nucleotides not matched to a gene: 5. Germline V CDR1 and CDR2: MDHEN, SYDVKM. Here the CDR3 DNA reads TGTGCCAGCAGTACCGGGGGACAGGGGACCGGGGAGCTGTTTTTT. This encodes CASSTGGQGTGELFF. The variable domain in full, completed from reference TRBV28 and TRBJ2-2, reads DVKVTQSSRYLVKRTGEKVFLECVQDMDHENMFWYRQDPGLGLRLIYFSYDVKMKEKGDIPEGYSVSREKKERFSLILESASTNQTSMYLCASSTGGQGTGELFFGEGSRLTVL.

This clone is a singleton in its sample. The chain has TRBV5-1 and TRBJ2-2; the match to TRBD2 covers 7 bases. Germline V lookup: CDR1 SGHRS, CDR2 YFSETQ. This CDR3 is built from 14 residues. Trimming removed 5 bases from V and 3 bases from J; junction bases left unmatched: 4. The CDR3 coding sequence is TGCGCCAGCAGTGAGGGGAGGGACACCGGGGAGCTGTTTTTT. This sequence encodes CASSEGRDTGELFF.

The V gene is TRBV11-2, the J gene TRBJ2-7; TRBD2 agrees at 8 bases. Per germline, CDR1 SGHAT and CDR2 FQNNGV. With 2 bases clipped from V and 6 bases from J, the junction kept 15 bases outside the gene matches. This CDR3 region has 17 residues. Here the CDR3 DNA reads TGTGCCAGCAGCTTAAGGCCCCCTAGAGCGGGGGATGTCGAGCAGTACTTC. It specifies CASSLRPPRAGDVEQYF.

The V call is TRBV27, the J call TRBJ2-1; 7 bases agree with TRBD2. V shed 1 base and J 2 bases; nucleotides not matched to a gene: 2. The germline CDR1 and CDR2 sequences are MNHEY and SMNVEV (reference sequence). This CDR3 contains 15 residues. CDR3 in DNA: TGTGCCAGCAGTTTATGGAGCGGGGCCTACAATGAGCAGTTCTTC. Its translation: CASSLWSGAYNEQFF.

The CDR3: CASRLDSLEKLFF. The CDR3 nucleotides are TGTGCCAGCAGACTGGACAGTTTGGAAAAACTGTTTTTT. The rearrangement uses TRBV7-9 and TRBJ1-4; weak D call: TRBD1 (6 bases). The V gene lost 6 bases and the J gene lost 8 bases, with 13 bases spanning the gap. This CDR3 spans 13 amino acids. Per the germline V gene, CDR1 is SEHNR and CDR2 is FQNEAQ (reference sequence). Combining the CDR3 with reference TRBV7-9 and TRBJ1-4 gives the whole variable domain DTGVSQNPRHKITKRGQNVTFRCDPISEHNRLYWYRQTLGQGPEFLTYFQNEAQLEKSRLLSDRFSAERPKGSFSTLEIQRTEQGDSAMYLCASRLDSLEKLFFGSGTQLSVL.

The chain couples TRBV28 to TRBJ2-7; 7 bases map to TRBD1. V shed 5 bases, J shed 3 bases, and the junction held 7 bases outside the gene matches. The length of the CDR3 is 14 residues. The V gene's germline CDR1 is MDHEN and CDR2 SYDVKM. The CDR3 DNA reads TGTGCCAGCAGTCTCTACAGGGGTAGCTACGAGCAGTACTTC. This codes for CASSLYRGSYEQYF. Variable domain in full (rest from reference TRBV28 and TRBJ2-7): DVKVTQSSRYLVKRTGEKVFLECVQDMDHENMFWYRQDPGLGLRLIYFSYDVKMKEKGDIPEGYSVSREKKERFSLILESASTNQTSMYLCASSLYRGSYEQYFGPGTRLTVT.

This chain links TRBV2 with TRBJ2-3; 12 bases are a match to TRBD2. Germline values: CDR1 SNHLY, CDR2 FYNNEI. With 6 bases clipped from V and 4 bases from J, the junction kept 8 bases outside the gene matches. The CDR3 contains 16 residues. CDR3 loop: CASRKTSGSWADTQYF. CDR3 DNA: TGTGCCAGCAGAAAGACTAGCGGGAGTTGGGCAGATACGCAGTATTTT.

J is TRBJ2-1 and V is TRBV3-1 (or the pseudogene TRBV3-2); maybe TRBD2 (7 bases). CDR1 and CDR2 from the germline V gene are LGHDT and YNNKEL (reference sequence). Trimming left V 0 bases short and J 9 bases short, with 12 bases between. There are 14 residues in the CDR3. CDR3 region: CASSQDGRGGEQFF. The CDR3 coding sequence is TGTGCCAGCAGCCAAGATGGTAGGGGGGGTGAGCAGTTCTTC.